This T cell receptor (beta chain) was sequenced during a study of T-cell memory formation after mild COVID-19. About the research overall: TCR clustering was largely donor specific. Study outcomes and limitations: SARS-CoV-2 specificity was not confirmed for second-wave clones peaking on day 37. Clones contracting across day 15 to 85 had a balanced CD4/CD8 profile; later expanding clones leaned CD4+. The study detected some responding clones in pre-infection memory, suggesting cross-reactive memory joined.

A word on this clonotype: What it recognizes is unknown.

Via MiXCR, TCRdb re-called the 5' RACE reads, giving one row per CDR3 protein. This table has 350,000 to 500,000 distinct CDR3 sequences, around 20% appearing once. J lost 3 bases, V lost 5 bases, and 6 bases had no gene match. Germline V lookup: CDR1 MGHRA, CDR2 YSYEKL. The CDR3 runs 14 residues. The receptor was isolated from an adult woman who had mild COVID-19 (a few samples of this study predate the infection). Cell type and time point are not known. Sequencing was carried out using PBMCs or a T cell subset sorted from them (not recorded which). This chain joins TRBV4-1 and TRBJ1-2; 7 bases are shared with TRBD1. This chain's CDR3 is CASSSPTGDYGYTF. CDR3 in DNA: TGCGCCAGCAGCTCGCCCACAGGGGACTATGGCTACACCTTC.